Listed below are T cell receptor beta chains from one sample, sequenced in a study of spatial heterogeneity in lung cancer. TCRdb re-called the 5' RACE reads through MiXCR, storing one row per CDR3 protein. The sample lists 50,000 to 60,000 distinct CDR3 sequences, about 7.4% seen once, with 35% in the top ten. Sequences were derived from PBMCs, sampled at follow-up. The receptors originated from a female donor with early-stage non-small cell lung cancer. CDR3s include the opening cysteine and the closing phenylalanine or tryptophan. Each record gives: V gene, D gene, J gene, clone size, CDR3 DNA, CDR3 protein. The D gene is left open where the match is weak. Rows may omit the clone size; those that give it use once, few, many or a size class.

V: TRBV28
D: .
J: TRBJ1-1
size: few
DNA: TGTGCCAGCAGTTTTACCGCAGGGGCGATCATGAACACTGAAGCTTTCTTT
CDR3: CASSFTAGAIMNTEAFF

V: TRBV18
D: .
J: TRBJ2-2
size: .
DNA: TGTGCCAGCTCACTCGGCGGAGGGTACACCGGGGAGCTGTTTTTT
CDR3: CASSLGGGYTGELFF

V: TRBV7-2
D: TRBD1
J: TRBJ1-2
size: many
DNA: TGTGCCAGCAGCCTACTTTCAGGGGGGGAGAACTATGGCTACACCTTC
CDR3: CASSLLSGGENYGYTF

V: TRBV20-1
D: .
J: TRBJ2-5
size: .
DNA: TGCAGTGCTAGAGTCGCTTTTAGTGGGACCTGGGAGACCCAGTACTTC
CDR3: CSARVAFSGTWETQYF

V: TRBV11-2
D: TRBD1
J: TRBJ1-1
size: many
DNA: TGTGCCAGCAGCTTACAGGGGGCTACTGAAGCTTTCTTT
CDR3: CASSLQGATEAFF

V: TRBV7-2
D: .
J: TRBJ2-7
size: many
DNA: TGTGCCAGCAGCTCTAGAAGCTCCTACGAGCAGTACTTC
CDR3: CASSSRSSYEQYF

V: TRBV7-2
D: TRBD2
J: TRBJ2-7
size: many
DNA: TGTGCCAGCAGCCTAGCGACGGGACTAAAGTACGAGCAGTACTTC
CDR3: CASSLATGLKYEQYF

V: TRBV7-6
D: .
J: TRBJ1-1
size: many
DNA: TGTGCCAGCAGCTTAGAGAGGGCTGGGAACACTGAAGCTTTCTTT
CDR3: CASSLERAGNTEAFF

V: TRBV7-6
D: TRBD1
J: TRBJ2-7
size: many
DNA: TGTGCCAGCAGCCAACCGGGACAGGGTCCGGAGCAGTACTTC
CDR3: CASSQPGQGPEQYF

V: TRBV14
D: .
J: TRBJ2-7
size: few
DNA: TGTGCCAGCAGCCATTTGAACTCCTACGAGCAGTACTTC
CDR3: CASSHLNSYEQYF

V: TRBV15
D: .
J: TRBJ1-1
size: many
DNA: TGTGCCACCAGCCATCGAGGCAGGGACAACACTGAAGCTTTCTTT
CDR3: CATSHRGRDNTEAFF

V: TRBV19
D: TRBD2
J: TRBJ2-1
size: many
DNA: TGTGCCAGTAAGCCTAGCGGGGGGGCCGTAGATGAGCAGTTCTTC
CDR3: CASKPSGGAVDEQFF

V: TRBV7-2
D: .
J: TRBJ1-2
size: many
DNA: TGTGCCAGCAGCTTAGGTTCCGAATACTATGGCTACACCTTC
CDR3: CASSLGSEYYGYTF

V: TRBV2
D: TRBD1
J: TRBJ1-3
size: many
DNA: TGTGCCAGCAGACCACAGGGGCCTGGAAACACCATATATTTT
CDR3: CASRPQGPGNTIYF

V: TRBV27
D: .
J: TRBJ2-7
size: .
DNA: TGTGCCAGCAGTTTAGGGGTCAACTACGAGCAGTACTTC
CDR3: CASSLGVNYEQYF

V: TRBV4-3
D: TRBD2
J: TRBJ2-7
size: many
DNA: TGCGCCAGCAGCCCGGGGGGGCGGGGAAACTCCTACGAGCAGTACTTC
CDR3: CASSPGGRGNSYEQYF

V: TRBV7-2
D: .
J: TRBJ2-3
size: many
DNA: TGTGCCAGCAGCTTAGGACTGGGTACGCAGTATTTT
CDR3: CASSLGLGTQYF

V: TRBV19
D: .
J: TRBJ1-2
size: few
DNA: TGTGCCAGTAGTATAGGCTCGGGGGCTGGCTACACCTTC
CDR3: CASSIGSGAGYTF

V: TRBV28
D: .
J: TRBJ2-7
size: .
DNA: TGTGCCAGCACTCAAAGGGGTACCGAGCAGTACTTC
CDR3: CASTQRGTEQYF

V: TRBV20-1
D: .
J: TRBJ1-1
size: .
DNA: TGCAGTGCCCGGAACAGGATGAACACTGAAGCTTTCTTT
CDR3: CSARNRMNTEAFF

V: TRBV6-5
D: TRBD2
J: TRBJ2-7
size: few
DNA: TGTGCCAGCAGTTACTCAGGCGGGGGAAGCTCCTACGAGCAGTACTTC
CDR3: CASSYSGGGSSYEQYF

V: TRBV21-1
D: .
J: TRBJ1-2
size: many
DNA: TGTGCCAGCATCATTAGTGGTGGCTACACCTTC
CDR3: CASIISGGYTF

V: TRBV30
D: .
J: TRBJ2-2
size: few
DNA: TGTGCCTGGAGTGCTACTATGGGGGCGAACGGGGAGCTGTTTTTT
CDR3: CAWSATMGANGELFF

V: TRBV20-1
D: .
J: TRBJ1-3
size: few
DNA: TGCAGTGCTAGAGATCCCTCCGGGGCTGGAAACACCATATATTTT
CDR3: CSARDPSGAGNTIYF

V: TRBV7-9
D: TRBD1
J: TRBJ2-5
size: few
DNA: TGTGCCAGCAGCTTATTTCGGGACAGGAGAAAAGGAGAGACCCAGTACTTC
CDR3: CASSLFRDRRKGETQYF

V: TRBV29-1
D: .
J: TRBJ1-5
size: many
DNA: TGCAGCGTGGGAGGAGGACCCGGGGGTCAGCCCCAGCATTTT
CDR3: CSVGGGPGGQPQHF

V: TRBV11-2
D: .
J: TRBJ2-5
size: many
DNA: TGTGCCAGCAGCTTTGACCAGGAGACCCAGTACTTC
CDR3: CASSFDQETQYF

V: TRBV7-2
D: TRBD1
J: TRBJ1-1
size: .
DNA: TGTGCCAGCAGCCAGGGGGGTCGAATAGAAGCTTTCTTT
CDR3: CASSQGGRIEAFF

V: TRBV20-1
D: .
J: TRBJ1-1
size: many
DNA: TGCAGTCCCTCGGGGGTAACTGAAGCTTTCTTT
CDR3: CSPSGVTEAFF